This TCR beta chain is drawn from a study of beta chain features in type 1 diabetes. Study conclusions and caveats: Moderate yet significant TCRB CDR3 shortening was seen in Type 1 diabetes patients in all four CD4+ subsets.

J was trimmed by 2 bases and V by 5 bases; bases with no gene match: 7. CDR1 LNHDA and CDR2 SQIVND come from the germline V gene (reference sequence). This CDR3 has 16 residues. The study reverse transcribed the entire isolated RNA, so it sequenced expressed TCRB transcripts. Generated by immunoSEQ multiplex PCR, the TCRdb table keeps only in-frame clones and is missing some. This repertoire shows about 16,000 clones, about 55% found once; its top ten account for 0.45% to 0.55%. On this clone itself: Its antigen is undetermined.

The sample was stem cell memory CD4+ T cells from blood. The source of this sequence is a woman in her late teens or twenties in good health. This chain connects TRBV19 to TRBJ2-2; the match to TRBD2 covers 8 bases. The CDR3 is CASSGPSGFNTGELFF. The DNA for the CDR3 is TGTGCCAGTAGTGGTCCTAGCGGGTTTAACACCGGGGAGCTGTTTTTT.